Sequencing of this T cell receptor beta chain was carried out in a study of OX40 agonist ivuxolimab in advanced cancers. Study at large: Patients with hepatocellular carcinoma, melanoma, renal cell or head and neck cancer made up the dose-escalation patients. Treatment received earlier with anti-PD-1, anti-PD-L1 or anti-CTLA-4 agents was allowed, and over 35% had some. Three patients had partial responses: one hepatocellular carcinoma, two cutaneous melanoma.

This clone showed up just a few times. Its antigen remains unknown. TCRdb's copy holds only in-frame clones and misses some; the assay was immunoSEQ multiplex PCR. The sample holds 65,000 to 95,000 clones, 84% seen once. Study-wide results and caveats: Clones of CD4+ and CD8+ blood T cells grew by week 6 at doses of 0.1 to 3.0 mg/kg.

Trimming removed 9 bases at V and 1 base at J, with 13 bases between. CDR3 size: 13 residues. Germline-derived CDR1 and CDR2 are SGHTA and FQGNSA. The chain is built from TRBV7-2 and TRBJ2-7; a possible D gene is TRBD2 (6 bases). The clonotype comes from an adult with an advanced solid tumor such as melanoma, head and neck, liver or kidney cancer. The sequenced sample was CD4+ or CD8+ T cells sorted from blood, obtained in a trial of the OX40 agonist ivuxolimab. CDR3 protein: CASTVAVSYEQYF. CDR3 sequence (DNA): TGTGCCAGTACCGTAGCGGTTTCCTACGAGCAGTACTTC. Supplemented by reference TRBV7-2 and TRBJ2-7, the full variable domain reads GAGVSQSPSNKVTEKGKDVELRCDPISGHTALYWYRQSLGQGLEFLIYFQGNSAPDKSGLPSDRFSAERTGGSVSTLTIQRTQQEDSAVYLCASTVAVSYEQYFGPGTRLTVT.